Following are 4 T cell receptor beta chains from one sample sequenced in a study of T cell responses to AZD1222 COVID-19 vaccine. Some clones are missing from TCRdb's copy, which holds only in-frame ones; the method was immunoSEQ multiplex PCR. The sample has roughly 150,000 clones, about 88% seen once. The input for sequencing was peripheral blood, taken after recovery from COVID-19. The receptors derive from an adult who had recovered from COVID-19.

In its sample, this clone was seen once. This chain uses TRBV6-6 with TRBJ1-1; no clear D. Germline-derived CDR1 and CDR2 are MNHNY and SVGAGI (reference sequence). Trimming pared 8 bases from V and 1 base from J, leaving 17 bases between. This CDR3 has 15 amino acids. CDR3 region: CASFRTPFENTEAFF. The DNA for the CDR3 is TGTGCCAGCTTCCGAACCCCTTTTGAGAACACTGAAGCTTTCTTT.

As to this clone: The junction and the germline gene differ at one end; a read error may be behind it. This chain links TRBV12-3 or TRBV12-4 with TRBJ2-7; TRBD1 aligns across 7 bases. CDR3 length equals 13 residues. Here the CDR3 reads CASSLGQVYEQYF. CDR3 sequence (DNA): TGTGCCAGCAGCTTAGGACAGGTCTACGAGCAGTACTTC.

The V and J genes are TRBV29-1 and TRBJ2-3, with TRBD1 matching 8 bases. V trimming: 1 base; J trimming: 5 bases; junction bases outside the gene matches: 11. The CDR3 is 16 residues long. Germline loops: CDR1 SQVTM, CDR2 ANQGSEA. In nucleotides, the CDR3 is TGCAGCGTTGAAGCCCAAGCCGGACAGGGCGTAGATACGCAGTATTTT. Its translation is CSVEAQAGQGVDTQYF.

This chain uses TRBV2 with TRBJ2-7, with D possibly matching TRBD1 (6 bases). From germline, CDR1 is SNHLY and CDR2 FYNNEI. V lost 6 bases, J lost 1 base, and 13 bases lay in between. CDR3 length equals 14 residues. The CDR3 protein is CASRLTGSSYEQYF. The CDR3 DNA reads as TGTGCCAGCAGACTGACAGGATCATCCTACGAGCAGTACTTC.